This record covers a single T cell receptor beta chain. A much larger clone differs from this one at a single base, so this may be a read error. Germline assignment: CDR1 MNHEY and CDR2 SMNVEV (reference sequence). This CDR3 has 14 residues. Primers used in a second PCR of about 6 to 12 cycles were a sample-barcoded 5' primer and a J-beta primer mix. MiXCR, applied by TCRdb to the 5' RACE reads, yields one record per CDR3 protein. The data show 600,000 to 650,000 distinct CDR3 sequences, approximately 59% seen once. These data come from a study of blood T cells in healthy people across ages. The chain combines TRBV27 with TRBJ1-6; a possible D gene is TRBD1 (6 bases). This receptor was obtained from a man in his sixties in good health. The sample was blood. The CDR3 nucleotides are TGTGCCAGCAGACAGGGACTGGATAATCCACCCCTCCACTTT. Its translation: CASRQGLDNPPLHF.